Sequencing of this T cell receptor (beta chain) was carried out in a study of cytomegalovirus exposure and HLA in healthy donors. Whole-study results and caveats: Sequencing artifact likely explains a cluster of highly shared sequence variants. Later analysis demonstrated an association between a missense DCLRE1C variant and TCR beta V- and J-gene trimming.

Among the donors, all were healthy bone marrow donors. 60 Vbeta and 13 Jbeta primers were used in PCR. Authors' data handling: It was a later analysis that counted around 85 million unique TCR beta chains, of which roughly 11 million were shared. Assay: immunoSEQ multiplex PCR; the TCRdb copy retains only in-frame clones and omits some. The D gene and trimming were derived from the DNA, and the V and J assignments and clone size from that table. This table holds roughly 52,000 clones, approximately 80% found once. Germline-derived CDR1 and CDR2 are SGHTA and FQGNSA. This CDR3 region has 16 residues. V gave up 5 bases and J gave up 9 bases; unmatched junction bases: 14. This clone is a singleton in its sample. The antigen remains unidentified.

Sequencing was performed on PBMCs. This clonotype was sampled from a female donor in good health and CMV-seronegative. The chain recombines TRBV7-2 with TRBJ2-1, with 9 positions matching TRBD2. CDR3 region: CASSLAGVRGGGEQFF. The CDR3 nucleotides read TGTGCCAGCAGCCTTGCGGGCGTGCGGGGGGGCGGTGAGCAGTTCTTC.